This TCR beta chain was sequenced for a study of T cells in Graves' hyperthyroidism and ophthalmopathy. Details on this clonotype: Its antigen is not known.

General study findings and limits: Most thyroid clonotypes expanded above 0.001 were also detected in blood. Ophthalmopathy was model-predicted a median roughly 6.2 months pre-onset.

RNA transcripts served as the template for amplifying TCR beta CDR3 regions. The primer set for the first-round RT-PCR of the TCR CDR3 was HTBI. TCRdb independently ran MiXCR on the multiplex PCR reads; one entry per CDR3 protein. Here the sample spans 490,000 or so distinct CDR3 sequences, 46% being singletons. Germline CDR1 reads SEHNR; CDR2 reads FQNEAQ (reference sequence). The CDR3 has 15 residues. This sequence joins TRBV7-9 and TRBJ2-5; 8 positions agree with TRBD1. The DNA end is more similar to TRBJ2-1, so the J call may be wrong. Material for sequencing was peripheral blood or thyroid tissue (not recorded which). The clonotype comes from an adult woman with Graves' disease, either hyperthyroidism or ophthalmopathy (not recorded which). The chain's CDR3 is CASSYTGGSYNEQFF. CDR3 sequence (DNA): TGTGCCAGCAGCTATACAGGGGGCTCCTACAATGAGCAGTTCTTC.